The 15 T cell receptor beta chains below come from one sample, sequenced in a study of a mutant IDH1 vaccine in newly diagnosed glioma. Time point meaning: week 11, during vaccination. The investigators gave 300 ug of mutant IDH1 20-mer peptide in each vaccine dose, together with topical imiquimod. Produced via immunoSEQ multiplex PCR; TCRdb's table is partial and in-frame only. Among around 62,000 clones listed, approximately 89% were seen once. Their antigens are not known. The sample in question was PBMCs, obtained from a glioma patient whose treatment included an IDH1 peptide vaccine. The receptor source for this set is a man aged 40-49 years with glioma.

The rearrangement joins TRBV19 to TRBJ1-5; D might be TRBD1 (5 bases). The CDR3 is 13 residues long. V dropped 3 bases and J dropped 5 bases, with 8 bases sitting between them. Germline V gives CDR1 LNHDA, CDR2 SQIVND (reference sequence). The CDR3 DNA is TGTGCCAGTAGTATTTCGGGGGATCAGCCCCAGCATTTT. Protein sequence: CASSISGDQPQHF.

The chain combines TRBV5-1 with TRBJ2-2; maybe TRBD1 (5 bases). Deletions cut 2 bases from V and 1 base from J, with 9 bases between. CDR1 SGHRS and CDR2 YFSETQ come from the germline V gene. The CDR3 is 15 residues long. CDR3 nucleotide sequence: TGCGCCAGCAGCTTACAGGCAGGGAACACCGGGGAGCTGTTTTTT. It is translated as CASSLQAGNTGELFF. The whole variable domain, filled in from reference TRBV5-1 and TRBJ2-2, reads KAGVTQTPRYLIKTRGQQVTLSCSPISGHRSVSWYQQTPGQGLQFLFEYFSETQRNKGNFPGRFSGRQFSNSRSEMNVSTLELGDSALYLCASSLQAGNTGELFFGEGSRLTVL.

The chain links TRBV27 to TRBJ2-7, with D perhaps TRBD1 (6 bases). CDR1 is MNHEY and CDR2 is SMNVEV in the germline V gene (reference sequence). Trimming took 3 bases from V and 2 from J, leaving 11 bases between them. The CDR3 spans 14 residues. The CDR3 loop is CASSLTGLPYEQYF. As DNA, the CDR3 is TGTGCCAGCAGTTTGACAGGACTTCCCTACGAGCAGTACTTC.

The CDR3 region is CASSLDWSADYEQYV. In DNA form, the CDR3 reads TGTGCCAGCAGCTTAGATTGGTCGGCCGACTACGAGCAGTACGTC. The genes are TRBV7-2 and TRBJ2-7; D remains ambiguous. Trimming shortened V by 1 base and J by 3 bases, and 13 bases separated the two germline ends. The CDR3 sequence is 15 residues long. Per germline, CDR1 SGHTA and CDR2 FQGNSA.

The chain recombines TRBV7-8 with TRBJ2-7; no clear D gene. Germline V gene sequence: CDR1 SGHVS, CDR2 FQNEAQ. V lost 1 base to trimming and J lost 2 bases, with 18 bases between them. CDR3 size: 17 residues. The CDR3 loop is CASSLEMVGVLAYEQYF. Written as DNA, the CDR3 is TGTGCCAGCAGCTTAGAGATGGTCGGTGTTTTGGCCTACGAGCAGTACTTC.

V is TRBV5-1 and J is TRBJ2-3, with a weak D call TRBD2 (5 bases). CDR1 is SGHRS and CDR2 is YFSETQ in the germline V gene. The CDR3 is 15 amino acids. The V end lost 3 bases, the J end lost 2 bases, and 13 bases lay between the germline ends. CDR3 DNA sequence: TGCGCCAGCAGCTCATCCGGGATCTCCACAGATACGCAGTATTTT. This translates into CASSSSGISTDTQYF.

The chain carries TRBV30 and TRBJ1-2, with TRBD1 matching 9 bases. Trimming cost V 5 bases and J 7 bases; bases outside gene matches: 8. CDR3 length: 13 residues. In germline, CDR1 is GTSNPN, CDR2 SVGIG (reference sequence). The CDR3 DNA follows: TGTGCCTGGTCGCGACAGGGGGTGATTGGCTACACCTTC. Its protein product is CAWSRQGVIGYTF.

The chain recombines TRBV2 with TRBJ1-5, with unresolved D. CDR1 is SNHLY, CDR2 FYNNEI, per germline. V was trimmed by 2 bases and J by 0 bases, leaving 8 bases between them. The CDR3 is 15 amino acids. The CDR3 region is CASSESEYSNQPQHF. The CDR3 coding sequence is TGTGCCAGCAGTGAATCAGAATATAGCAATCAGCCCCAGCATTTT.

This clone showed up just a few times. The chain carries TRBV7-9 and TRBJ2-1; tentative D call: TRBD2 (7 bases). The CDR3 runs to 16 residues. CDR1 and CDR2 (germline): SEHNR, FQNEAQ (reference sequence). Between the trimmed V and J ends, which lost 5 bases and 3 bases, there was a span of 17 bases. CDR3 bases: TGTGCCAGCAGCGGGCTTCGGGGGGCGGTCTACAATGAGCAGTTCTTC. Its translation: CASSGLRGAVYNEQFF.

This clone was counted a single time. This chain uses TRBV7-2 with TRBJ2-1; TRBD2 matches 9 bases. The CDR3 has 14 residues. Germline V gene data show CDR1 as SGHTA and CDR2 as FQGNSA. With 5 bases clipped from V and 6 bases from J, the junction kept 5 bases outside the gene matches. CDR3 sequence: CASSPGLAFNEQFF. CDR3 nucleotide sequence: TGTGCCAGCAGCCCTGGACTAGCGTTCAATGAGCAGTTCTTC.

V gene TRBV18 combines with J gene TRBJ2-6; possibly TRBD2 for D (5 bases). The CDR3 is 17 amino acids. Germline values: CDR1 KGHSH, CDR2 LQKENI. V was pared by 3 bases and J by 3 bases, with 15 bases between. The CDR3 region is CASSPETGEYGANVLTF. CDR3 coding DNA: TGTGCCAGCTCACCCGAGACCGGGGAGTATGGGGCCAACGTCCTGACTTTC.

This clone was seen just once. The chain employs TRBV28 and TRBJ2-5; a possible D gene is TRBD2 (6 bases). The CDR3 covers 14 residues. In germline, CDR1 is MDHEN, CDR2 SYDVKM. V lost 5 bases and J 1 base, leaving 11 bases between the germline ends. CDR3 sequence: CASSTTSLQETQYF. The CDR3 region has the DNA TGTGCCAGCAGTACGACTAGTCTCCAAGAGACCCAGTACTTC.

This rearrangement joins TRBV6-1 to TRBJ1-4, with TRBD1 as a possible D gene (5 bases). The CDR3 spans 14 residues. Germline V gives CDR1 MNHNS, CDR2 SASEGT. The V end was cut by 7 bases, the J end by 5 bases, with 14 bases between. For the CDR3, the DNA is TGTGCCAGCACCGGGACCGTAGCAAATGAAAAACTGTTTTTT. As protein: CASTGTVANEKLFF.

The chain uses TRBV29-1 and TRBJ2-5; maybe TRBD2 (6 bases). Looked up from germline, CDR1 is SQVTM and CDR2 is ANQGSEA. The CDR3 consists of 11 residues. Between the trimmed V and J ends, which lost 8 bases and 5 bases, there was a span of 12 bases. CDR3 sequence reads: CSTGGAETQYF. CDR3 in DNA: TGCAGCACCGGGGGTGCCGAGACCCAGTACTTC. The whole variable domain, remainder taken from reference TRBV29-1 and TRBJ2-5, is SAVISQKPSRDICQRGTSLTIQCQVDSQVTMMFWYRQQPGQSLTLIATANQGSEATYESGFVIDKFPISRPNLTFSTLTVSNMSPEDSSIYLCSTGGAETQYFGPGTRLLVL.

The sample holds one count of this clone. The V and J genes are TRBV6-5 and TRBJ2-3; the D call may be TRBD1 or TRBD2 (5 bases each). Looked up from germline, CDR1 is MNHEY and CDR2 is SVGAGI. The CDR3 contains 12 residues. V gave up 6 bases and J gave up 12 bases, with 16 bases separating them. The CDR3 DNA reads TGTGCCAGCAGCGACGAGGGGACCTCACAGTATTTT. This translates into CASSDEGTSQYF.